This T cell receptor beta chain appears in the sequencing data of a study of blood T cell repertoires in COVID-19. Study context: T cells, B-cell-depleted T cells, or PBMCs provided the cDNA or gDNA that served as material.

Generated by immunoSEQ multiplex PCR, the TCRdb table keeps only in-frame clones and is missing some. This table has 170,000 or so clones, approximately 80% appearing once. This CDR3 spans 12 amino acids. Germline CDR1 KGHDR, CDR2 SFDVKD. The ends were cut back, 4 bases at V and 10 bases at J, with 11 bases in the middle. The sequence came from a woman aged 60-75 years with acute or convalescent COVID-19. The V and J genes are TRBV24-1 and TRBJ2-3, with D possibly being TRBD1 (5 bases). The sample comprised peripheral blood. CDR3 sequence: CATSDPTRAQYF. CDR3 nucleotide sequence: TGTGCCACCAGTGACCCGACCAGGGCGCAGTATTTT.